This T cell receptor beta chain originates from a study of cytomegalovirus exposure and HLA in healthy donors. Whole-study context: From about 170 million T cells, an earlier analysis saw roughly 110 million unique TCR beta sequences.

The PCR employed 60 Vbeta primers together with 13 Jbeta primers. Profiled with immunoSEQ multiplex PCR; TCRdb holds only in-frame clones, not every one. The repertoire holds around 170,000 clones, with around 80% as singletons. Study results and caveats: Certain sequence variants were highly shared and formed a cluster, and this cluster was likely a sequencing artifact. Apart from CMV serostatus, no immune exposure information was available.

Healthy bone marrow donors formed the donor group. Comments on this clone: The antigen remains unidentified.

V was pared by 0 bases and J by 1 base, with 4 bases between. Germline V CDR1 and CDR2: LNHNV, YYDKDF (reference sequence). The CDR3 contains 15 residues. J is TRBJ2-6 and V is TRBV15; no reliable D call. The specimen was PBMCs. The sequence derives from a woman aged 18-29 years in good health and CMV-seronegative. For the CDR3, the DNA is TGTGCCACCAGCAGAGATCTTTCTGGGGCCAACGTCCTGACTTTC. This translates into CATSRDLSGANVLTF.